The T cell receptor (beta chain) described here comes from a study of blood T cell repertoires in COVID-19. Study-level information: The study drew acute and convalescent COVID-19 samples from the United States, Italy and Spain.

In the authors' workflow: It was from reference gene primer amplification that nucleated cell counts were estimated. Produced via immunoSEQ multiplex PCR; TCRdb's table is partial and in-frame only. The D gene and trimming were derived from the DNA, and the V and J assignments and clone size from that table. The sample has about 150,000 clones, more than 90% seen once. Sequencing was performed on peripheral blood. The sequence derives from a man in his fifties or sixties with acute or convalescent COVID-19.

CDR3 nucleotides: TGTGCCAGTAGTATAGACAGTGGCTCCTACAATGAGCAGTTCTTC. Protein: CASSIDSGSYNEQFF. The V gene is TRBV19, the J gene TRBJ2-1; D ambiguous. Trimming pared 0 bases from V and 0 bases from J, leaving 6 bases between. This CDR3 is 15 amino acids long. Germline V lookup: CDR1 LNHDA, CDR2 SQIVND (reference sequence).